This passage covers 3 T cell receptor beta chains from one sample sequenced in a study of tumor-infiltrating lymphocytes in localized non-small cell lung cancer. The method was immunoSEQ multiplex PCR; TCRdb's version includes in-frame clones alone and lacks a portion of them. Of 13,000 or so clones detected, 86% appear once; the ten largest clones hold 8% to 9.5%. Specimen: lung tumor tissue. These receptors were collected from a human donor with non-small cell lung cancer.

V and J are TRBV19 and TRBJ2-7; D gene ambiguous. The CDR3 totals 11 residues. Germline V CDR1 and CDR2: LNHDA, SQIVND (reference sequence). The germline V and J ends were trimmed by 4 bases and 2 bases, with 3 bases remaining between them. The CDR3 reads CASSNTYEQYF. The CDR3 DNA sequence: TGTGCCAGTAGTAACACCTACGAGCAGTACTTC. The full variable domain, rest sourced from reference TRBV19 and TRBJ2-7, is DGGITQSPKYLFRKEGQNVTLSCEQNLNHDAMYWYRQDPGQGLRLIYYSQIVNDFQKGDIAEGYSVSREKKESFPLTVTSAQKNPTAFYLCASSNTYEQYFGPGTRLTVT.

This clone appeared once. The chain links TRBV5-1 to TRBJ2-7; D is unclear. V lost 0 bases, J lost 0 bases, and 7 bases lay in between. Germline lookup yields CDR1 SGHRS and CDR2 YFSETQ. This CDR3 has 14 amino acids. The CDR3 DNA is TGCGCCAGCAGCTTGGGTGGGTCCTCCTACGAGCAGTACTTC. This codes for CASSLGGSSYEQYF.

The chain has TRBV6-5 and TRBJ2-3; D might be TRBD1 or TRBD2, each matching 5 bases. The V gene's germline CDR1 is MNHEY and CDR2 SVGAGI. The V end lost 7 bases, the J end lost 6 bases, and 17 bases lay between the germline ends. CDR3 size: 14 residues. CDR3 DNA sequence: TGTGCCAGCACCCCCGGGACCGCCGTGGATACGCAGTATTTT. Protein sequence: CASTPGTAVDTQYF.